The present entry profiles one T cell receptor (beta chain) with its context. Antigen specificity is unknown. Using immunoSEQ multiplex PCR, the repertoire was profiled, and TCRdb retains in-frame clones only, with some absent. The repertoire includes approximately 100,000 clones, 86% of them detected once, and almost 8% sits in the top ten. Time point defined: baseline pretreatment blood. Treatment in this sample: 15 Gy SBRT to primary tumor, nephrectomy 4 weeks later. Clear cell pathology was present in this patient's renal cell carcinoma. The CDR3 is 12 residues long. V lost 2 bases, J lost 5 bases, and 8 bases lay in between. Germline assignment: CDR1 SGDLS and CDR2 YYNGEE. This record belongs to a study of radiation and T cells in renal cell carcinoma. Study-wide results and caveats: In blood, top tumor clones expanded by 2 weeks, shrinking by 4. No pretreatment tumor biopsies were available for baseline clonotypes.

The source is a man aged 45-60 years with renal cell carcinoma. V is TRBV9 and J is TRBJ2-7; TRBD2 is a possible D gene (6 bases). Sequenced here: blood, sampled from a patient whose treatment included radiotherapy and nephrectomy. The CDR3 is CASSVGEDEQYF. The CDR3 region has the DNA TGTGCCAGCAGCGTGGGGGAGGACGAGCAGTACTTC.